These T cell receptor beta chains were read from a single sample in a study of cytomegalovirus exposure and HLA in healthy donors. The protocol was immunoSEQ multiplex PCR, while the TCRdb copy is restricted to in-frame clones and leaves out a portion. The sample yields 160,000 or so clones, more than 70% seen once. Sequencing was performed on PBMCs. The origin of the receptors is a man between 18 and 35 years old in good health and CMV-seronegative. Each CDR3 is given with its conserved first and last residue. A D gene is named only where the DNA matches it firmly. Clone sizes are given selectively: once, few, many, or a class where the clone is expanded.

j_gene | len | abundance | v_gene | d_gene | CDR3aa | CDR3nt
TRBJ2-3 | 14 | - | TRBV2 | - | CASCGHSSTDTQYF | TGTGCCAGCTGTGGGCATTCTAGCACAGATACGCAGTATTTT
TRBJ2-2 | 14 | - | TRBV2 | TRBD1 | CASIGTENTGELFF | TGTGCCAGCATCGGGACAGAAAACACCGGGGAGCTGTTTTTT
TRBJ1-1 | 12 | - | TRBV30 | - | CAWSVSGFEAFF | TGTGCCTGGAGTGTATCAGGGTTTGAAGCTTTCTTT
TRBJ2-1 | 13 | - | TRBV27 | - | CASSLLGAYEQFF | TGTGCCAGCAGTTTATTGGGGGCCTATGAGCAGTTCTTC
TRBJ2-7 | 13 | few | TRBV4-1 | TRBD2 | CASRDAGVDEQYF | TGCGCCAGTAGGGACGCGGGAGTGGACGAGCAGTACTTC
TRBJ2-7 | 15 | - | TRBV28 | TRBD1 | CASSRTRGQRFEQYF | TGTGCCAGCAGCCGGACGAGGGGACAGCGTTTCGAGCAGTACTTC
TRBJ2-7 | 15 | once | TRBV11-2 | - | CASSLERTASYEQYF | TGTGCCAGCAGCTTGGAAAGGACAGCTTCCTACGAGCAGTACTTC
TRBJ1-4 | 14 | - | TRBV6-1 | - | CASTLTQPYEKLFF | TGTGCCAGCACGCTCACACAACCTTATGAAAAACTGTTTTTT
TRBJ2-3 | 16 | - | TRBV5-6 | TRBD2 | CASSLLAGLLTDTQYF | TGTGCCAGCAGCTTACTAGCGGGGCTACTTACAGATACGCAGTATTTT
TRBJ2-3 | 18 | - | TRBV2 | TRBD2 | CARLPGTSGGPSTDTQYF | TGTGCCAGACTACCCGGGACTAGCGGGGGCCCCAGCACAGATACGCAGTATTTT
TRBJ2-2 | 16 | - | TRBV27 | - | CASSSPARFGTGELFF | TGTGCCAGCAGCTCCCCCGCGAGGTTCGGCACCGGGGAGCTGTTTTTT
TRBJ2-7 | 14 | - | TRBV19 | TRBD1 | CASSDAQGAGEQYF | TGTGCCAGTAGTGACGCACAGGGGGCAGGGGAGCAGTACTTC
TRBJ2-5 | 15 | - | TRBV6-4 | TRBD1 | CASSETPTGQETQYF | TGTGCCAGCAGTGAAACCCCGACAGGGCAAGAGACCCAGTACTTC
TRBJ2-2 | 13 | - | TRBV2 | TRBD2 | CASRTSGAGELFF | TGTGCCAGCAGGACTAGCGGGGCCGGGGAGCTGTTTTTT
TRBJ1-5 | 13 | - | TRBV10-3 | - | CAIRGELNQPQHF | TGTGCCATCAGGGGAGAGTTGAATCAGCCCCAGCATTTT
TRBJ1-4 | 15 | - | TRBV5-1 | - | CASSLVAGANEKLFF | TGCGCCAGCAGCTTGGTGGCAGGGGCTAATGAAAAACTGTTTTTT
TRBJ1-4 | 13 | - | TRBV4-3 | - | CASSLQQREKLFF | TGCGCCAGCAGCCTCCAGCAGCGGGAAAAACTGTTTTTT
TRBJ1-1 | 14 | - | TRBV27 | - | CASRGHSEPTEAFF | TGTGCCAGCAGAGGACACTCCGAACCCACTGAAGCTTTCTTT
TRBJ1-1 | 14 | - | TRBV4-1 | - | CASSQVRGDTEAFF | TGCGCCAGCAGCCAAGTTCGGGGGGACACTGAAGCTTTCTTT
TRBJ2-1 | 17 | - | TRBV27 | TRBD2 | CASSTHLREGAYNEQFF | TGTGCCAGCAGTACACACTTGAGGGAGGGCGCCTACAATGAGCAGTTCTTC
TRBJ1-5 | 15 | few | TRBV28 | - | CASSLLTGGIQPQHF | TGTGCCAGCAGTTTATTGACCGGGGGGATTCAGCCCCAGCATTTT
TRBJ1-3 | 15 | - | TRBV6-5 | - | CASSYSTVSGNTIYF | TGTGCCAGCAGTTACTCTACAGTCTCTGGAAACACCATATATTTT
TRBJ2-5 | 15 | - | TRBV2 | - | CASSEAGGGWETQYF | TGTGCCAGCAGTGAAGCGGGAGGGGGTTGGGAGACCCAGTACTTC
TRBJ1-2 | 14 | - | TRBV6-5 | - | CASSYSRAFYGYTF | TGTGCCAGCAGTTACTCGAGAGCATTCTATGGCTACACCTTC
TRBJ2-5 | 16 | - | TRBV4-2 | TRBD2 | CASSQEGGALQETQYF | TGTGCCAGCAGCCAGGAGGGAGGGGCCCTCCAAGAGACCCAGTACTTC
TRBJ1-3 | 14 | - | TRBV27 | - | CASSPQGIGNTIYF | TGTGCCAGCAGTCCACAGGGAATAGGTAACACCATATATTTT
TRBJ2-7 | 16 | - | TRBV11-2 | TRBD2 | CASSLAEGLAVYEQYF | TGTGCCAGCAGCTTAGCCGAGGGGCTAGCGGTCTACGAGCAGTACTTC
TRBJ2-5 | 16 | - | TRBV28 | TRBD1 | CASSSTGGRYQETQYF | TGTGCCAGCAGCTCTACAGGGGGCCGGTACCAAGAGACCCAGTACTTC
TRBJ1-1 | 15 | - | TRBV18 | - | CASSPGPDAGTEAFF | TGTGCCAGCTCTCCGGGTCCTGACGCCGGCACTGAAGCTTTCTTT
TRBJ1-5 | 12 | - | TRBV6-6 | - | CASSYLNQPQHF | TGTGCCAGCAGTTACCTCAATCAGCCCCAGCATTTT
TRBJ2-1 | 13 | - | TRBV2 | TRBD1 | CASSGGQGPEQFF | TGTGCCAGCAGTGGGGGACAGGGGCCTGAGCAGTTCTTC
TRBJ1-2 | 11 | - | TRBV29-1 | - | CSVKGGAGYTF | TGCAGCGTCAAGGGGGGGGCCGGCTACACCTTC
TRBJ2-1 | 12 | - | TRBV29-1 | - | CRVRVAYNEQFF | TGCAGGGTGCGGGTCGCCTACAATGAGCAGTTCTTC